This TCR beta chain was recorded in a study of monozygotic twins with inflammatory bowel disease. This CDR3 contains 16 residues. General study findings and limits: T cell subtypes were not distinguishable in this analysis. The data gave no support to a single strong IBD-associated signal or clonotype.

Two nested PCRs, run for approximately 17 and 9 cycles, were applied to TCRalpha and TCRbeta cDNA. One entry per CDR3 protein, without DNA, is what TCRdb gives after re-calling the 5' RACE reads. Here the sample table reports 300,000 to 450,000 distinct CDR3 sequences. Points on this clonotype: Its specificity is unknown.

Sequenced material: blood. This chain uses TRBV12-3 or TRBV12-4 with TRBJ2-3; TCRdb gives TRBD1 as the D gene, but with no DNA this cannot be confirmed. The receptor was isolated from a human donor with ulcerative colitis or Crohn's disease, or a healthy co-twin of an affected twin (not recorded which). The CDR3 sequence is CASSLLQGRDPDTQYF.